What follows describes a single TCR beta chain. Its cognate antigen has yet to be identified. Per-nucleotide qualities are absent, and no much larger clonotype sits a single base away. Whole blood was collected in K2EDTA tubes by collaborating institutions according to the institutions' own protocols. Collaborator samples were shipped for TCRbeta analysis as frozen whole blood, isolated PBMCs, or DNA extracted from either sample type. The sample belongs to a study of blood T cell repertoires in COVID-19 (dated by TCRdb to the early 2020s). Turning to the overall study: Samples covering the acute and convalescent phases of COVID-19 were provided by collaborators in the United States, Italy and Spain. The material from the prospective study consisted of cDNA or gDNA derived from T cells, B-cell-depleted T cells, or PBMCs. Nearly every sample came with metadata listing a de-identified subject ID, COVID-19 status, age in years and sex. HLA class I and class II types, where available, came from metadata supplied by the sample provider rather than from assay-based typing. Subjects who had been exposed to COVID-19, were actively infected with it, or had recovered from it provided the deeply sampled blood TCRbeta repertoires that made up the dataset. The repertoires were released in a freely available public database meant as a resource for research on the immune response to SARS-CoV-2. The samples were drawn from two sources: the first 160 participants of the ongoing ImmuneRACE study, and fewer than 1,500 subjects contributed by 6 global collaborators. The full study reports these points: Clinical and demographic metadata were provided uncurated, with the amount varying by source and participant.

The germline V gene (reference sequence) specifies SEHNR as CDR1 and FQNEAQ as CDR2. The CDR3 runs 11 amino acids, cysteine and phenylalanine included. CDR3 DNA is the only sequence kept; it has 33 bases, read in frame from the first base. V and J lose 5 bases and 7 bases, and a span of 8 bases separates them. TCRbeta CDR3 regions were amplified from genomic DNA by means of the immunoSEQ Assay, a bias-controlled multiplex PCR. Turning to the authors' computational methods: Nucleated cell counts per sample were estimated from amplification of reference gene primers within the assay. To quantify the absolute abundance of each unique TCRbeta CDR3 rearrangement, sequence reads were collapsed and filtered. For each sample, productive Simpson clonality was calculated as the square root of Simpson's diversity index over productive rearrangements. TCRdb retrieved this table from immuneACCESS and kept in-frame rearrangements only. Not all clones are present; in checked studies, unresolved V genes account for under half, and no reason is known for the remainder. The DNA was the basis for D and trimming; V, J and clone size are from that table. The sample includes about 140,000 clones, with around 82% observed a single time. Around 8% of the sample is taken by the ten largest.

The TCR originated in a human donor in a cohort sampled during active COVID-19. The specimen was peripheral blood. This receptor chain uses TRBV7-9 and TRBJ1-1; a tentative D call is TRBD1 (5 bases match). The CDR3 reads CASSLGGEAFF. Read as DNA, the sequence is TGTGCCAGCAGCCTCGGGGGTGAAGCTTTCTTT.